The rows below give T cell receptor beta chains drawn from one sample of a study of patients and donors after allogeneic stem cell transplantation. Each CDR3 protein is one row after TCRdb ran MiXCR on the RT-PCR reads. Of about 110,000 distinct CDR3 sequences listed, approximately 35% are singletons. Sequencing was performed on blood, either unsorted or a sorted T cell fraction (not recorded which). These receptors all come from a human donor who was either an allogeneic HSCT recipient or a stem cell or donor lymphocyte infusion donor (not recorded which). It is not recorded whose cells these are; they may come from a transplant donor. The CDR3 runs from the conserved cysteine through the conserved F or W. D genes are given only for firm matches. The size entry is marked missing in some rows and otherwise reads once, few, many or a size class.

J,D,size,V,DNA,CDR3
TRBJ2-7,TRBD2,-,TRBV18,TGTGCCAGCTCACCCCACCAAGGTATAGCGGGCTACGAGCAGTACTTC,CASSPHQGIAGYEQYF
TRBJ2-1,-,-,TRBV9,TGTGCCAGCAGCGCCACCCTGGGGGGCGGGACTTACAATGAGCAGTTCTTC,CASSATLGGGTYNEQFF
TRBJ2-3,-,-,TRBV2,TGTGCCAGCACCTCAGGGGGGCATAGCACAGATACGCAGTATTTT,CASTSGGHSTDTQYF
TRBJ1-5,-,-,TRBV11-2,TGTGCCAGCAGCCCTGACAGGACGACTCAGCCCCAGCATTTT,CASSPDRTTQPQHF
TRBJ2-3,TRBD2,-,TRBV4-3,TGCGCCAGCAGCCAAGAGTGGCTAGCGGGAGTGGTGGATACGCAGTATTTT,CASSQEWLAGVVDTQYF
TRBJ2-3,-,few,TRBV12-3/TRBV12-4,TGTGCCAGCAGTTTAGACGTCACAGATACGCAGTATTTT,CASSLDVTDTQYF
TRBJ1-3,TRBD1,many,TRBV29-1,TGCAGCGTCGGGGACAGGGCTGGAAACACCATATATTTT,CSVGDRAGNTIYF
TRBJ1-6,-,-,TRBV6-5,TGTGCCAGCAGCTCCGGACGCGGTGATTCACCCCTCCACTTT,CASSSGRGDSPLHF
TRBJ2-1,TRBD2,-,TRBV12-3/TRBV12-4,TGTGCCAGCACCTTATGGGGAAGCGGGAGGGCCGATGAGCAGTTCTTC,CASTLWGSGRADEQFF
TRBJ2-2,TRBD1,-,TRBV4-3,TGCGCCAGCAGCCAAGGGACAGGGGGCAACACCGGGGAGCTGTTTTTT,CASSQGTGGNTGELFF
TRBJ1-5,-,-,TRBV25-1,TGTGCCAGCGCCCAGGATAGCAATCAGCCCCAGCATTTT,CASAQDSNQPQHF
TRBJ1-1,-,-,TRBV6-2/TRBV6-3,TGTGCCAGCAGGGACAGTCGGTACACTGAAGCTTTCTTT,CASRDSRYTEAFF
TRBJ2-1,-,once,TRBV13,TGTGCCAGCAGCGGGGGGACCAGCAATGAGCAGTTCTTC,CASSGGTSNEQFF
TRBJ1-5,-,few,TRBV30,TGTGCCTGGAGTTCTAAGGGACTGTATCAGCCCCAGCATTTT,CAWSSKGLYQPQHF
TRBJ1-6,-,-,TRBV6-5,TGTGCCAGCAGCTACGACGGTAATTCACCCCTCCACTTT,CASSYDGNSPLHF
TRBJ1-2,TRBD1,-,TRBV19,TGTGCCAGTAGGATACAGGGACAGGGTGGCTACACCTTC,CASRIQGQGGYTF
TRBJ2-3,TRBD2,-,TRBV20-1,TGCAGTGCTAGAGAGCAAAGAGCGGGATTCGCAGATACGCAGTATTTT,CSAREQRAGFADTQYF
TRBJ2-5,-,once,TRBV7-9,TGTGCCAGCAGCACCCCCGTGAGAGAGACCCAGTACTTC,CASSTPVRETQYF
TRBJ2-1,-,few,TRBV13,TGTGCCAGCAGTCCAGATCCCGTCTGGAGCTCCTACAATGAGCAGTTCTTC,CASSPDPVWSSYNEQFF
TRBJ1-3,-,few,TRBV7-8,TGTGCCAGCAGCTACACGGGACAATTCTCTGGAAACACCATATATTTT,CASSYTGQFSGNTIYF
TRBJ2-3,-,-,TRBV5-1,TGCGCCAGCAGCTTGGATCCCGCCCGCACAGATACGCAGTATTTT,CASSLDPARTDTQYF
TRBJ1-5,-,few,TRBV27,TGTGCCAGCAGTTTAACAGGGCGCTATAGCAATCAGCCCCAGCATTTT,CASSLTGRYSNQPQHF
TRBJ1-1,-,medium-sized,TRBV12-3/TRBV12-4,TGTGCCAGCAGTCCGAGGGGGGGGAGCACTGAAGCTTTCTTT,CASSPRGGSTEAFF
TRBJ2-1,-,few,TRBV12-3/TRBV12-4,TGTGCCACACAGAAGGGGAATGAGCAGTTCTTC,CATQKGNEQFF
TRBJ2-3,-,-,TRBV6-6,TGTGCCAGCAGTTCCGGGGGAGCGCGATTAGATACGCAGTATTTT,CASSSGGARLDTQYF
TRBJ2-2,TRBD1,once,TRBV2,TGTGCCAGCAGTGTCGGGACAGGGATCCCCGGGGAGCTGTTTTTT,CASSVGTGIPGELFF
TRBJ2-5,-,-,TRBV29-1,TGCAGCGTTGAAAAGGGACCCCAAGAGACCCAGTACTTC,CSVEKGPQETQYF
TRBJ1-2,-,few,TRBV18,TGTGCCAGCTCACCACTGGACACTTATGGCTACACCTTC,CASSPLDTYGYTF
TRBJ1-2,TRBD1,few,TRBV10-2,TGCGCCAGCAGTGAGGAGACAGGGCCACATTACCTAAGGGATGGCTACACCTTC,CASSEETGPHYLRDGYTF
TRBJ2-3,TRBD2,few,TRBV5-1,TGCGCCAGCAGCCGGCGACTAGCGGGAGGTTCAGATACGCAGTATTTT,CASSRRLAGGSDTQYF
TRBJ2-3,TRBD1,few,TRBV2,TGTGCCAGCAGTGACGACAGGGAACCATCTAGCACAGATACGCAGTATTTT,CASSDDREPSSTDTQYF
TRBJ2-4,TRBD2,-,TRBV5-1,TGCGCCAGCAGCTTGAACGGGAGGGCCGACAAAAACATTCAGTACTTC,CASSLNGRADKNIQYF
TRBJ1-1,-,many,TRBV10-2,TGCGCCAGCGGACGGACGGGAGCTTTCTTT,CASGRTGAFF
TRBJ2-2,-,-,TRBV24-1,TGTGCCACCAGTGATTCCACGAACACCGGGGAGCTGTTTTTT,CATSDSTNTGELFF
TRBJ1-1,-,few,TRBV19,TGTGCCAGTAGCGCACAGGGTAACACTGAAGCTTTCTTT,CASSAQGNTEAFF
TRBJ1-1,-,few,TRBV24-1,TGTGCCACCAGTGATCCCCGGGGGACAAGAACTTTCTTT,CATSDPRGTRTFF